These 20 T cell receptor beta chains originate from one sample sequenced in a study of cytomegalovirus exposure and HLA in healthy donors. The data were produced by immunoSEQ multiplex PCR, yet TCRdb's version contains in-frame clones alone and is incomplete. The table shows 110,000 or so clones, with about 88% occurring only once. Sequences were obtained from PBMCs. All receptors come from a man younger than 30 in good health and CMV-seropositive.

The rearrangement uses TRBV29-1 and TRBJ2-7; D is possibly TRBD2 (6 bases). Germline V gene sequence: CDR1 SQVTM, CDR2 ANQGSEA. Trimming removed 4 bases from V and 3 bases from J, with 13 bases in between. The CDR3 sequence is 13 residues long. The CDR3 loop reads CSVGGGEIYEQYF. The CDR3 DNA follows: TGCAGCGTTGGGGGCGGGGAAATCTACGAGCAGTACTTC.

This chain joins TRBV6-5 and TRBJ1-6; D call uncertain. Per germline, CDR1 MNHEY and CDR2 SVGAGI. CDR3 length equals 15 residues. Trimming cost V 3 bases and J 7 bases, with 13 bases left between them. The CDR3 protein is CASSYAGTPNSPLHF. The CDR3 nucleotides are TGTGCCAGCAGTTATGCGGGAACCCCCAATTCACCCCTCCACTTT.

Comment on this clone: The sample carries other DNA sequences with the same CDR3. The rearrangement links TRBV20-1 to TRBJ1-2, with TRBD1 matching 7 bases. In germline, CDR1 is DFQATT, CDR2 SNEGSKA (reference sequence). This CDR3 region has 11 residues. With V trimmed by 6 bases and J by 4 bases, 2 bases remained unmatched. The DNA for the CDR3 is TGCAGTGCAGGGACAGTCTATGGCTACACCTTC. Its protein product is CSAGTVYGYTF.

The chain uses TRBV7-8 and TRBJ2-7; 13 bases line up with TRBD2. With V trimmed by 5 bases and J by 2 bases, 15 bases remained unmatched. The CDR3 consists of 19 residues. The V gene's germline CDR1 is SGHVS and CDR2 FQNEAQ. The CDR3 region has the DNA TGTGCCAGCAGCGTCAGGACTAGCGGGGGCCCTACCTTAACCTACGAGCAGTACTTC. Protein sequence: CASSVRTSGGPTLTYEQYF. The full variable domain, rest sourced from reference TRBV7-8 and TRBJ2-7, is GAGVSQSPRYKVAKRGQDVALRCDPISGHVSLFWYQQALGQGPEFLTYFQNEAQLDKSGLPSDRFFAERPEGSVSTLKIQRTQQEDSAVYLCASSVRTSGGPTLTYEQYFGPGTRLTVT.

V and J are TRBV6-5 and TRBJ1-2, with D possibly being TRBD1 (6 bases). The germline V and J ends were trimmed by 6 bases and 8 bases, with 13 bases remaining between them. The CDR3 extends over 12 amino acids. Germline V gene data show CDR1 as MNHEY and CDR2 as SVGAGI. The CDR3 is CASRTGGGGYTF. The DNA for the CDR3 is TGTGCCAGCAGGACCGGGGGGGGCGGCTACACCTTC.

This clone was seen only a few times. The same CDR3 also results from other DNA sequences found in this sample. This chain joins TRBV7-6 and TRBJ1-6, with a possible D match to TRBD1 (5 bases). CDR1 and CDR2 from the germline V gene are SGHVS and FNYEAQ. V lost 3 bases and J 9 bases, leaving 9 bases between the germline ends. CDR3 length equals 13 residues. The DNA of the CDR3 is TGTGCCAGCAGCTTGGGGGGGAGTTCACCCCTCCACTTT. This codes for CASSLGGSSPLHF.

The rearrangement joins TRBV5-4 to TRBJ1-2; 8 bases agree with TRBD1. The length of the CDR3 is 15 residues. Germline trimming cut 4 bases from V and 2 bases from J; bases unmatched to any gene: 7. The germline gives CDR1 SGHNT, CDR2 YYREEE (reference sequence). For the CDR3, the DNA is TGTGCCAGCAGCCTAAAGGACAGGGCCAACTATGGCTACACCTTC. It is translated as CASSLKDRANYGYTF.

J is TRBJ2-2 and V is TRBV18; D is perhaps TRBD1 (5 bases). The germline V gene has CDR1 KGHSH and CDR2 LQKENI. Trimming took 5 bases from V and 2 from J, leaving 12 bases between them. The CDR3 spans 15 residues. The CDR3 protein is CASSSRALNTGELFF. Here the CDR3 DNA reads TGTGCCAGCTCATCCAGGGCCCTTAACACCGGGGAGCTGTTTTTT.

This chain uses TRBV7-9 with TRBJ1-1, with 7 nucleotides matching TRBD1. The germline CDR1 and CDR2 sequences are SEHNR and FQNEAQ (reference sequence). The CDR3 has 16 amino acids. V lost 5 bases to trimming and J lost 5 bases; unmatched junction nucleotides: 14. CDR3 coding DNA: TGTGCCAGCAGCCCCGGGCAGGGGGGTTTAGGAACTGAAGCTTTCTTT. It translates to CASSPGQGGLGTEAFF.

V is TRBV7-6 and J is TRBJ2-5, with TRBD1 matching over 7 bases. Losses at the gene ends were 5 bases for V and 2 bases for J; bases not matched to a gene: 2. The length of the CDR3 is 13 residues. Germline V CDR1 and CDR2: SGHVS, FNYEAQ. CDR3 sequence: CASSRGQQETQYF. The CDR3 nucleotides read TGTGCCAGCAGCCGGGGACAGCAAGAGACCCAGTACTTC.

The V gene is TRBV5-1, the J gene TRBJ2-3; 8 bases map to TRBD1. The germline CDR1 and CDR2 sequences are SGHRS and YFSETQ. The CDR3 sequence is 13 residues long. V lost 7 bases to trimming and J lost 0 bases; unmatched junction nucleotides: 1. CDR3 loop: CASGQGSTDTQYF. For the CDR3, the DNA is TGCGCCAGCGGACAGGGCAGCACAGATACGCAGTATTTT.

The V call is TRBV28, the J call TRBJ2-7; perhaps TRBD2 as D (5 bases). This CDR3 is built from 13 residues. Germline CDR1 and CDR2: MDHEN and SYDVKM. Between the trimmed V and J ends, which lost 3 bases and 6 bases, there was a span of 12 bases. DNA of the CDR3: TGTGCCAGCAGTTTTCCGGGGAACGGCGAGCAGTACTTC. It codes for CASSFPGNGEQYF.

The CDR3 DNA reads as TGTGCCAGCAGCTTTCTGGCGGGGGGGTACACAGATACGCAGTATTTT. This codes for CASSFLAGGYTDTQYF. This chain links TRBV11-1 with TRBJ2-3, with 9 bases aligning to TRBD2. Per the germline V gene, CDR1 is SGHAT and CDR2 is FQDESV (reference sequence). There are 16 residues in the CDR3. V lost 3 bases to trimming and J lost 2 bases; unmatched junction nucleotides: 6.

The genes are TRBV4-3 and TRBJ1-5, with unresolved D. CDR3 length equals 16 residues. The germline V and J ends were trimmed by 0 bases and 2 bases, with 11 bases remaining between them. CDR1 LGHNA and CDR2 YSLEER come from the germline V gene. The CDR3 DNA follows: TGCGCCAGCAGCCAAGATAGAGGGCTGGGCAATCAGCCCCAGCATTTT. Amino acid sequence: CASSQDRGLGNQPQHF.

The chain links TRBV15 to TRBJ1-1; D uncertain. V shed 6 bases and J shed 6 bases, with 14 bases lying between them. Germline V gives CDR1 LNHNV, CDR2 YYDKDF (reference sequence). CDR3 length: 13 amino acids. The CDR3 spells CATRSVVGSEAFF. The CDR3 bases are TGTGCCACCAGGAGCGTAGTGGGTTCTGAAGCTTTCTTT.

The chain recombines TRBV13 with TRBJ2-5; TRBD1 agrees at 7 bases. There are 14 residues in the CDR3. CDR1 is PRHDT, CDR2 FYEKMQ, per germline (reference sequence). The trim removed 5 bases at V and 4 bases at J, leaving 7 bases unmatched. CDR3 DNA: TGTGCCAGCAGCCCAGGGGGACGGACAGAGACCCAGTACTTC. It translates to CASSPGGRTETQYF.

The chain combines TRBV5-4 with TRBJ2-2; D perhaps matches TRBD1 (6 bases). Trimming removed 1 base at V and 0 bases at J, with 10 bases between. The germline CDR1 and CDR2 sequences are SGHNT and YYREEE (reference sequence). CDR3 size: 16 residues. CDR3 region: CASSLFKGANTGELFF. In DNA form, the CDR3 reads TGTGCCAGCAGCTTGTTTAAGGGGGCGAACACCGGGGAGCTGTTTTTT.

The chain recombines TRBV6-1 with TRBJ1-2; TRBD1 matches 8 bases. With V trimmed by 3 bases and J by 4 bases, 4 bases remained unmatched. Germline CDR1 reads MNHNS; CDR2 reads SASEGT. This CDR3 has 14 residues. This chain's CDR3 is CASSEGTGTYGYTF. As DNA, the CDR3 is TGTGCCAGCAGTGAGGGGACAGGAACCTATGGCTACACCTTC.

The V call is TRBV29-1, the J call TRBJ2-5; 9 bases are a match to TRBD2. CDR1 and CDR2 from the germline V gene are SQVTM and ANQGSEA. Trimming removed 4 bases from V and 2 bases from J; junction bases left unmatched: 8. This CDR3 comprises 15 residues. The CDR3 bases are TGCAGCGTTGGAAAGCGGGGGGCCCAACAAGAGACCCAGTACTTC. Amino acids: CSVGKRGAQQETQYF. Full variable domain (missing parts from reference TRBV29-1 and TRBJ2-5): SAVISQKPSRDICQRGTSLTIQCQVDSQVTMMFWYRQQPGQSLTLIATANQGSEATYESGFVIDKFPISRPNLTFSTLTVSNMSPEDSSIYLCSVGKRGAQQETQYFGPGTRLLVL.

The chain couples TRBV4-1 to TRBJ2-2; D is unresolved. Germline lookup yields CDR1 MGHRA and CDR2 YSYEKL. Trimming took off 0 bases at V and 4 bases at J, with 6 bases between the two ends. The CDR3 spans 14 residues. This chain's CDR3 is CASSQDSRTGELFF. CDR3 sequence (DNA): TGCGCCAGCAGCCAAGACTCGCGCACCGGGGAGCTGTTTTTT.